This is a list of T cell receptor beta chains from one sample in a study of blood T cells in healthy people across ages. TCRdb used MiXCR to reprocess the 5' RACE reads, holding one entry per CDR3 protein. The repertoire consists of about 1.7 million distinct CDR3 sequences, with 28% occurring once and the leading ten covering 7.7%. Sequencing was done on a sample of blood. The receptors stem from a woman aged 30 to 39 in good health. The CDR3 runs from the conserved cysteine through the conserved F or W. The D gene is left open where the match is weak. Clone size is not always given. Where it is, it says once, few, many or a class for expanded clones.

NA,TRBJ2-3,TRBV7-3,TRBD2,CASSARQAGGSSDTQYF,TGTGCCAGCAGCGCGCGACAAGCGGGGGGTAGCTCAGATACGCAGTATTTT
few,TRBJ2-3,TRBV5-1,TRBD1,CASSLQGAIDTQYF,TGCGCCAGCAGCTTACAGGGGGCTATAGATACGCAGTATTTT
few,TRBJ2-3,TRBV28,TRBD2,CASSSLLGSGGVSTDTQYF,TGTGCCAGCAGTTCTCTCCTCGGTAGCGGGGGAGTCAGTACAGATACGCAGTATTTT
NA,TRBJ2-6,TRBV28,NA,CAGGVQVTSGANVLTF,TGTGCCGGCGGGGTGCAGGTCACCTCTGGGGCCAACGTCCTGACTTTC
NA,TRBJ1-2,TRBV18,NA,CASSPTLNYGYTF,TGTGCCAGCTCACCAACACTTAACTATGGCTACACCTTC
NA,TRBJ1-2,TRBV11-2,TRBD1,CASSATGGAQHGYTF,TGTGCCAGCAGCGCCACAGGGGGCGCACAGCATGGCTACACCTTC
once,TRBJ2-5,TRBV20-1,NA,CSARPNAWGSRTQYF,TGCAGTGCTAGACCGAACGCGTGGGGCTCAAGGACCCAGTACTTC
many,TRBJ1-1,TRBV5-6,NA,CASSLTGYISNSEAFF,TGTGCCAGCAGCCTGACGGGGTACATAAGTAACTCTGAAGCTTTCTTT
NA,TRBJ2-1,TRBV14,TRBD2,CASSPSFLAGVYNEQFF,TGTGCCAGCAGCCCCAGCTTCCTAGCGGGAGTCTACAATGAGCAGTTCTTC
few,TRBJ2-4,TRBV9,TRBD1,CASSVPPGGEQYF,TGTGCCAGCAGCGTACCCCCAGGGGGTGAGCAGTACTTC
few,TRBJ2-1,TRBV7-2,TRBD1,CASRSTGGEQFF,TGTGCCAGCAGGTCTACAGGGGGCGAGCAGTTCTTC
NA,TRBJ2-3,TRBV19,NA,CASSVLQGRDTQYF,TGTGCCAGTAGTGTCTTACAGGGGAGGGATACGCAGTATTTT
NA,TRBJ1-5,TRBV2,NA,CASSGAGYQPQHF,TGTGCCAGCAGTGGGGCGGGATATCAGCCCCAGCATTTT
NA,TRBJ2-3,TRBV6-6,NA,CASSPNSNQPQYF,TGTGCCAGCAGTCCGAATAGCAATCAGCCCCAGTATTTT
few,TRBJ2-3,TRBV12-5,TRBD1,CASGLGQGSTDTQYF,TGTGCTAGTGGTTTGGGACAGGGAAGTACAGATACGCAGTATTTT
NA,TRBJ2-1,TRBV20-1,TRBD2,CSARGEVSGSIHNEQFF,TGCAGTGCTAGAGGGGAGGTGAGCGGGAGTATCCACAATGAGCAGTTCTTC
few,TRBJ2-1,TRBV6-6,TRBD2,CASRALAGPDGGNEQFF,TGTGCCAGCCGAGCGCTAGCGGGCCCGGATGGGGGCAATGAGCAGTTCTTC
few,TRBJ2-1,TRBV20-1,NA,CSARAVRLAYNEQFF,TGCAGTGCTAGAGCAGTTCGGCTAGCCTACAATGAGCAGTTCTTC
NA,TRBJ2-7,TRBV10-2,TRBD1,CASSETRQGAGEQYF,TGCGCCAGCAGTGAGACGCGACAGGGGGCCGGCGAGCAGTACTTC
NA,TRBJ2-3,TRBV7-2,NA,CASSSSSGTDTQYF,TGCGCCAGCAGCTCTTCGTCAGGCACAGATACGCAGTATTTT
once,TRBJ1-1,TRBV24-1,TRBD1,CAASDPNRGLAFF,TGTGCCGCCAGTGATCCTAACAGGGGTCTGGCTTTCTTT
few,TRBJ2-5,TRBV7-9,TRBD1,CASSAGTGPYRYF,TGTGCCAGCAGCGCCGGGACAGGGCCCTACCGGTACTTC
NA,TRBJ2-2,TRBV4-3,NA,CASSQGSTRTGELFF,TGCGCCAGCAGCCAGGGCTCCACCCGAACGGGGGAGCTGTTTTTT
few,TRBJ2-5,TRBV15,NA,CATSRDSTETQYF,TGTGCCACCAGCAGAGACAGTACGGAGACCCAGTACTTC
few,TRBJ2-7,TRBV11-2,NA,CASSLSTPGWNEQYF,TGTGCCAGCAGCTTAAGTACTCCGGGGTGGAATGAGCAGTACTTC
NA,TRBJ1-2,TRBV5-1,TRBD1,CASGRQGTSCDGYTF,TGCGCCAGCGGAAGACAGGGGACCTCCTGCGATGGCTACACCTTC
NA,TRBJ2-3,TRBV7-2,TRBD2,CASRLAELATDTQYF,TGTGCCAGCAGACTAGCGGAGCTAGCAACAGATACGCAGTATTTT
NA,TRBJ2-5,TRBV20-1,TRBD2,CSARDPPASGEETQYF,TGCAGTGCTAGAGATCCCCCGGCTAGCGGGGAAGAGACCCAGTACTTC
NA,TRBJ2-7,TRBV5-4,TRBD1,CASSFTSGTGGHEQYF,TGTGCCAGCAGCTTCACCTCCGGGACAGGGGGCCACGAGCAGTACTTC
many,TRBJ1-2,TRBV6-1,TRBD1,CARMTGGGGYTF,TGTGCCAGGATGACAGGGGGAGGTGGCTACACCTTC
few,TRBJ2-1,TRBV6-8,NA,CASSLPGTCPNNEQFF,TGTGCCAGCAGTCTTCCCGGGACATGCCCCAACAATGAGCAGTTCTTC
NA,TRBJ2-5,TRBV2,NA,CASRARAGQETQYF,TGTGCCAGCAGGGCGCGGGCGGGTCAAGAGACCCAGTACTTC
many,TRBJ2-1,TRBV15,NA,CATSRDRAGLGNEQFF,TGTGCCACCAGCAGAGATCGGGCGGGACTGGGCAATGAGCAGTTCTTC
NA,TRBJ2-5,TRBV29-1,TRBD1,CSVESAQGRTQYF,TGCAGCGTTGAATCCGCACAGGGGAGGACCCAGTACTTC
few,TRBJ2-3,TRBV7-9,NA,CASSSSGRTQYF,TGTGCCAGCAGCTCAAGTGGACGGACGCAGTATTTT
NA,TRBJ2-1,TRBV5-1,TRBD2,CASSLFGTSAYNEQFF,TGCGCCAGCAGCTTGTTTGGGACTAGCGCGTACAATGAGCAGTTCTTC
once,TRBJ1-5,TRBV7-9,NA,CASSFGSPGPQPQHF,TGTGCCAGCAGCTTCGGGTCCCCGGGGCCTCAGCCCCAGCATTTT